The rows below give T cell receptor beta chains drawn from one sample of a study of blood T cell repertoires in COVID-19. Data came from immunoSEQ multiplex PCR; TCRdb stores just in-frame clones and leaves some out. The table includes around 120,000 clones, almost 85% detected once. The sample taken for sequencing was peripheral blood. The receptors were gathered from a man aged 65-85 years with active or convalescent COVID-19. The CDR3 runs from the conserved cysteine through the conserved F or W. Fields, in order: J gene, clone size, V gene, D gene, CDR3 DNA, CDR3 protein. The D gene is left open where the match is weak. The size entry is marked missing in some rows and otherwise reads once, few, many or a size class.

TRBJ2-7	-	TRBV7-9	TRBD2	TGTGCCAGCAATCTCGCGGGGGACTACGAGCAGTACTTC	CASNLAGDYEQYF
TRBJ2-7	once	TRBV28	-	TGTGCCAGCAGAACCGCCGACAGTCAGGCCTACGAGCAGTACTTC	CASRTADSQAYEQYF
TRBJ2-1	-	TRBV18	TRBD2	TGTGCCAGCTCACCTCACGGGGCTAGCGGGACCTACAATGAGCAGTTCTTC	CASSPHGASGTYNEQFF
TRBJ1-1	-	TRBV7-8	-	TGTGCCAGCAGCTTAGTAAGGGGAAACACTGAAGCTTTCTTT	CASSLVRGNTEAFF
TRBJ2-4	once	TRBV27	TRBD2	TGTGCCAGCAGTCCCAGACTAGCGGGAGGGCCGCGGAACATTCAGTACTTC	CASSPRLAGGPRNIQYF
TRBJ1-1	once	TRBV28	-	TGTGCCAGCAGTTTTTTTAGCACAAATTGGGACATCAGAAACGCTGAAGCTTTCTTT	CASSFFSTNWDIRNAEAFF
TRBJ1-1	-	TRBV15	-	TGTGCCACCAGCACCCGGGACACGGATGAAGCTTTCTTT	CATSTRDTDEAFF
TRBJ2-7	few	TRBV11-1	-	TGTGCCAGCAGCACGCGCGTGGGGCTCCTCAACGAGCAGTACTTC	CASSTRVGLLNEQYF
TRBJ1-2	-	TRBV11-3	-	TGTGCCAGCAGCCTCCTAGGGGAGGAAACCTTC	CASSLLGEETF
TRBJ2-5	-	TRBV9	-	TGTGCCAGCAGCCCGTTGGACAGCGCCCTGGAGACCCAGTACTTC	CASSPLDSALETQYF
TRBJ1-4	-	TRBV7-2	-	TGTGCCAGCAGCTCTGGAGTAAGGCTGTTTTTT	CASSSGVRLFF
TRBJ2-3	-	TRBV6-2/TRBV6-3	TRBD2	TGTGCCAGCAGCCACGGGTCTAGCGGGGGGACTAAGCAGTATTTT	CASSHGSSGGTKQYF
TRBJ1-4	-	TRBV2	-	TGTGCCAGCGGAGGGGGAGGGGCAGAAAAACTGTTTTTT	CASGGGGAEKLFF
TRBJ2-7	-	TRBV20-1	-	TGCAGTGCTAGTCAGGGGTGGGAGCAGTACTTC	CSASQGWEQYF
TRBJ1-1	-	TRBV28	TRBD1	TGTGCCAGCAGCGACCCCTGGGGACAGGGCTACACTGAAGCTTTCTTT	CASSDPWGQGYTEAFF
TRBJ2-7	once	TRBV11-2	TRBD1	TGTGCCAGCAGCTTAAAGGGACAGGGGAAACACGAGCAGTACTTC	CASSLKGQGKHEQYF
TRBJ2-7	-	TRBV25-1	-	TGTGCCAGCAGTGAATTGGAGGGAGAGCAGTACTTC	CASSELEGEQYF
TRBJ1-1	few	TRBV18	TRBD1	TGTGCCAGCTCACCGGGACAGGGCACTGAAGCTTTCTTT	CASSPGQGTEAFF
TRBJ1-1	-	TRBV14	-	TGTGCCAGCAGCCAAGTCTTAGGTGAGGGAACTACTGAAGCTTTCTTT	CASSQVLGEGTTEAFF
TRBJ2-7	-	TRBV7-9	-	TGTGCCAGCAGCGGCTTTCTCTACGAGCAGTACTTC	CASSGFLYEQYF
TRBJ2-2	-	TRBV6-2/TRBV6-3	TRBD1	TGTGCCAGCAGTTACGGACAGGGGGCTTCCACCGGGGAGCTGTTTTTT	CASSYGQGASTGELFF
TRBJ1-6	-	TRBV9	-	TGTGCCAGCAGCCGACAGACATATAATTCACCCCTCCACTTT	CASSRQTYNSPLHF
TRBJ1-5	-	TRBV6-5	TRBD1	TGTGCCAGCAGTTACTCGAACCAGGGGGATCAGCCCCAGCATTTT	CASSYSNQGDQPQHF
TRBJ1-2	-	TRBV21-1	-	TGTGCCTCCCCGAGGGAGAACTATGGCTACACCTTC	CASPRENYGYTF
TRBJ2-1	-	TRBV24-1	TRBD2	TGTGCCACCAGTCCCACTAGCGGTAATCCTTTTGTCAATGAGCAGTTCTTC	CATSPTSGNPFVNEQFF
TRBJ1-2	few	TRBV7-2	-	TGTGCCAGCAGCTTACAAATCGGGAACTATGGCTACACCTTC	CASSLQIGNYGYTF
TRBJ2-7	-	TRBV10-2	-	TGCGCCAGCAGTGACGGGGAGGGGGTCCCCCACGAGCAGTACTTC	CASSDGEGVPHEQYF
TRBJ1-1	-	TRBV5-4	-	TGTGCCAGCAGCCCGGGTCTGGGCACTGAAGCTTTCTTT	CASSPGLGTEAFF
TRBJ2-7	-	TRBV7-2	-	TGTGCCAGCAGTTTAGTTGCTAGTCTCGACGGAACCTACGAGCAGTACTTC	CASSLVASLDGTYEQYF
TRBJ1-2	-	TRBV28	TRBD1	TGTGCCAGCAGTTATCCGGGACAGGGGGCCTTTGGCTACACCTTC	CASSYPGQGAFGYTF
TRBJ1-2	-	TRBV10-1	-	TGCGCCAGCAGTGAGTCGAGGGGGGGTTTCTATGGCTACACCTTC	CASSESRGGFYGYTF
TRBJ2-3	-	TRBV5-5	TRBD1	TGTGCCAGCAGCCCCCAGGGGGCGGATACGCAGTATTTT	CASSPQGADTQYF
TRBJ2-1	-	TRBV7-3	TRBD2	TGTGCCAGCAGCTTGGGACTAGCGGACTACAATGAGCAGTTCTTC	CASSLGLADYNEQFF
TRBJ2-2	-	TRBV28	-	TGTGCCAGCACGGTTCCTCCCGGGGAGCTGTTTTTT	CASTVPPGELFF
TRBJ2-1	-	TRBV3-1/TRBV3-2	TRBD2	TGTGCCAGCAGCCAGGGACTAGCGGGGGGTTTGTTCTTC	CASSQGLAGGLFF
TRBJ1-1	few	TRBV29-1	-	TGCAGCGTACACAGGGCAACGAACACTGAAGCTTTCTTT	CSVHRATNTEAFF
TRBJ1-2	-	TRBV30	-	TGTGCCTGGAGTGAGGGACATAACTATGGCTACACCTTC	CAWSEGHNYGYTF
TRBJ1-6	-	TRBV9	TRBD1	TGTGCCAGCAGCGGACCATGGGGACAGGGATGGAGCTCCTATAATTCACCCCTCCACTTT	CASSGPWGQGWSSYNSPLHF
TRBJ2-7	-	TRBV19	-	TGTGCCAGTAGTAATAGCTACGAGCAGTACTTC	CASSNSYEQYF
TRBJ1-1	once	TRBV18	-	TGTGCCAGCTCACCATCTACTGAAGCTTTCTTT	CASSPSTEAFF
TRBJ1-6	-	TRBV28	TRBD1	TGTGCCAGCAGTTCCGGACAGGCTAGACATTCACCCCTCCACTTT	CASSSGQARHSPLHF
TRBJ2-7	-	TRBV19	TRBD2	TGTGCCAGTAGTATCGCTAGCGGGAGTTATCACTCCTACGAGCAGTACTTC	CASSIASGSYHSYEQYF
TRBJ2-7	-	TRBV4-2	-	TGTGCCAGCAGCCGCAGCGGGCTGGGATACGAGCAGTACTTC	CASSRSGLGYEQYF
TRBJ1-4	-	TRBV3-1/TRBV3-2	-	TGTGCCAGCAGCCCTTCGGCGGCAACTAATGAAAAACTGTTTTTT	CASSPSAATNEKLFF
TRBJ2-4	-	TRBV28	TRBD2	TGTGCCAGCAGTTTACGACTAGCGGGAGGTCTCCCCAAAAACATTCAGTACTTC	CASSLRLAGGLPKNIQYF
TRBJ2-2	-	TRBV6-1	-	TGTGCCAGCAGTGAACCCAGGGAAGCTGGCGGGGAGCTGTTTTTT	CASSEPREAGGELFF
TRBJ2-1	-	TRBV18	TRBD1	TGTGCCAGCTCACCAGGACAGGGTTCCTACAATGAGCAGTTCTTC	CASSPGQGSYNEQFF
TRBJ2-1	-	TRBV6-1	TRBD2	TGTGCCAGCAGTTCAGCGGGACTGGGGAATGAGCAGTTCTTC	CASSSAGLGNEQFF
TRBJ1-1	-	TRBV19	TRBD1	TGTGCCAGTAGTTCCGGGACAGGAGTTGAAGCTTTCTTT	CASSSGTGVEAFF
TRBJ1-3	-	TRBV19	-	TGTGCCAGTAGTCCCCTGGGCAACAGTGGAAACACCATATATTTT	CASSPLGNSGNTIYF
TRBJ2-1	-	TRBV28	-	TGTGCCAGCAGTCCAGACCTAGGTTTAGGTACCTACAATGAGCAGTTCTTC	CASSPDLGLGTYNEQFF
TRBJ2-2	-	TRBV28	TRBD2	TGTGCCAGCACCACTAGCGGGAGGGACACCGGGGAGCTGTTTTTT	CASTTSGRDTGELFF
TRBJ1-2	-	TRBV7-2	-	TGTGCCAGCAGCTTGGCGGGGGGCAGCCGGGATGGCTACACCTTC	CASSLAGGSRDGYTF
TRBJ2-4	-	TRBV16	-	TGTGCCAGCAGCCAAATAGCGAACCTAGCCAAAAACATTCAGTACTTC	CASSQIANLAKNIQYF